Presented here are 22 T cell receptor beta chains from one specimen sequenced in a study of T cell responses to AZD1222 COVID-19 vaccine. Method: immunoSEQ multiplex PCR; TCRdb's copy keeps in-frame clones and lacks some. Of over 150,000 clones listed, 80% to 95% are singletons. The specimen comprised peripheral blood, sampled on day 0 of AZD1222 vaccination. These receptors originate from an adult in good health.

The CDR3 protein is CASSLSPPGLGDYEQYF. CDR3 bases: TGTGCCAGCAGCTTATCTCCTCCCGGACTAGGGGACTACGAGCAGTACTTC. V and J are TRBV7-2 and TRBJ2-7, with 7 bases lining up with TRBD2. The V segment lost 2 bases and the J segment 3 bases; nucleotides outside the gene matches: 13. Germline CDR1 is SGHTA and CDR2 is FQGNSA. There are 17 residues in the CDR3.

The rearrangement joins TRBV4-1 to TRBJ1-6; no reliable D call. Trimming took 4 bases from V and 7 from J, leaving 14 bases between them. Germline lookup yields CDR1 MGHRA and CDR2 YSYEKL. This CDR3 comprises 15 residues. For the CDR3, the DNA is TGCGCCAGCAGCCGGAACCGGGCAGAAAATTCACCCCTCCACTTT. This encodes CASSRNRAENSPLHF.

This sequence joins TRBV29-1 and TRBJ1-1, with unresolved D. CDR3 length: 11 amino acids. Germline assignment: CDR1 SQVTM and CDR2 ANQGSEA. With 5 bases removed from V and 8 bases from J, the gap between germline ends came to 12 bases. The CDR3 bases are TGCAGCGTTTATCAGACAATCGAAGCTTTCTTT. It encodes CSVYQTIEAFF. The full variable domain, rest sourced from reference TRBV29-1 and TRBJ1-1, is SAVISQKPSRDICQRGTSLTIQCQVDSQVTMMFWYRQQPGQSLTLIATANQGSEATYESGFVIDKFPISRPNLTFSTLTVSNMSPEDSSIYLCSVYQTIEAFFGQGTRLTVV.

The chain couples TRBV29-1 to TRBJ1-2; D might be TRBD1 (5 bases). Trimming cost V 2 bases and J 4 bases, with 11 bases left between them. The CDR3 loop spans 13 amino acids. Per germline, CDR1 SQVTM and CDR2 ANQGSEA. DNA for the CDR3: TGCAGCGTTGAAACCTCAGGGCGCTATGGCTACACCTTC. Encoded protein: CSVETSGRYGYTF.

This rearrangement joins TRBV7-9 to TRBJ2-7; D remains unclear. V dropped 2 bases and J dropped 0 bases, with 8 bases sitting between them. The CDR3 contains 14 residues. The germline V gene encodes CDR1 SEHNR and CDR2 FQNEAQ (reference sequence). CDR3 DNA: TGTGCCAGCAGCTTATGGCAAACCTCCTACGAGCAGTACTTC. Translation: CASSLWQTSYEQYF.

The V and J genes are TRBV6-7 and TRBJ1-5, with D possibly matching TRBD1 (6 bases). TRBV6-7 is filed as an ORF, its function uncertain. This CDR3 is 19 amino acids long. V was clipped by 9 bases and J by 6 bases, with 33 bases between them. CDR3 sequence reads: CASPPLGGTSYSWGQPQHF. DNA for the CDR3: TGTGCCAGTCCCCCTCTGGGCGGGACATCCTATTCGTGGGGTCAGCCCCAGCATTTT.

The chain has TRBV18 and TRBJ1-1; maybe TRBD1 (6 bases). This CDR3 has 17 amino acids. Germline lookup yields CDR1 KGHSH and CDR2 LQKENI. V was clipped by 3 bases and J by 2 bases, with 19 bases between them. CDR3 sequence reads: CASSPQLLTGGNTEAFF. The CDR3 DNA reads TGTGCCAGCTCACCTCAACTGCTGACAGGCGGAAACACTGAAGCTTTCTTT.

J is TRBJ2-3 and V is TRBV2; 10 bases agree with TRBD2. The CDR3 has 18 amino acids. The V and J ends lost 5 bases and 0 bases, in that order; junction bases with no gene match: 11. Germline V gene sequence: CDR1 SNHLY, CDR2 FYNNEI. This CDR3 is CASSTTQLLAGSTDTQYF. The CDR3 nucleotides are TGTGCCAGCAGTACAACACAATTACTAGCGGGGAGCACAGATACGCAGTATTTT.

The chain links TRBV5-5 to TRBJ1-6, with D perhaps matching TRBD1 (6 bases). Germline V gives CDR1 SGHKS, CDR2 YYEKEE (reference sequence). The CDR3 is made up of 14 amino acids. V shed 4 bases and J shed 9 bases, with 14 bases lying between them. CDR3 in amino acids: CASSPPRGSSPLHF. The CDR3 bases are TGTGCCAGCAGCCCACCCAGGGGTAGTTCACCCCTCCACTTT. Full variable domain (outside the CDR3, taken from reference TRBV5-5 and TRBJ1-6): DAGVTQSPTHLIKTRGQQVTLRCSPISGHKSVSWYQQVLGQGPQFIFQYYEKEERGRGNFPDRFSARQFPNYSSELNVNALLLGDSALYLCASSPPRGSSPLHFGNGTRLTVT.

The rearrangement links TRBV6-6 to TRBJ1-2; D call uncertain. Germline V CDR1 and CDR2: MNHNY, SVGAGI (reference sequence). CDR3 length equals 11 residues. The ends were cut back, 8 bases at V and 6 bases at J, with 10 bases in the middle. As DNA, the CDR3 is TGTGCCAGCTGGGGTCAGGATGGCTACACCTTC. Protein sequence: CASWGQDGYTF.

The chain is built from TRBV11-2 and TRBJ1-2; TRBD1 matches at 8 bases. Trimming at V came to 3 bases and at J to 5 bases, leaving 5 bases not matched to a gene. Looked up from germline, CDR1 is SGHAT and CDR2 is FQNNGV. CDR3 length: 14 residues. CDR3 nucleotide sequence: TGTGCCAGCAGCTTGTCGACAGGGGTTTATGGCTACACCTTC. Encoded protein: CASSLSTGVYGYTF.

The V and J genes are TRBV19 and TRBJ1-5; 7 bases match TRBD1. The CDR3 covers 15 residues. V was clipped by 6 bases and J by 9 bases; unmatched bases: 14. CDR1 is LNHDA, CDR2 SQIVND, per germline (reference sequence). CDR3 sequence reads: CASRETGPSDMPQHF. In DNA, the CDR3 is TGTGCCAGTAGAGAGACAGGGCCTTCGGATATGCCCCAGCATTTT.

The chain couples TRBV6-5 to TRBJ1-6, with D maybe TRBD1 (6 bases). Trimming took 7 bases from V and 10 from J, leaving 14 bases between them. CDR1 is MNHEY, CDR2 SVGAGI, per germline. The CDR3 contains 13 residues. The CDR3 DNA reads TGTGCCAGCACTGGGGGGCTAAACTCACCCCTCCACTTT. This gives the protein CASTGGLNSPLHF.

The J gene is TRBJ2-7, the V gene TRBV30; TRBD2 aligns across 13 bases. The CDR3 loop spans 15 amino acids. Germline V gives CDR1 GTSNPN, CDR2 SVGIG (reference sequence). V was clipped by 4 bases and J by 6 bases; unmatched bases: 9. The CDR3 DNA reads as TGTGCCTGGATTCGGACTAGCGGGAGAATGGGCGAGCAGTACTTC. It encodes CAWIRTSGRMGEQYF.

The gene calls are TRBV6-2 or TRBV6-3 and TRBJ2-4; D gene ambiguous. The CDR3 runs 12 residues. Looked up from germline, CDR1 is MNHEY and CDR2 is SVGEGT. Trimming took off 2 bases at V and 8 bases at J, with 7 bases between the two ends. CDR3 protein: CASSYRTYIQYF. CDR3 sequence (DNA): TGTGCCAGCAGTTACCGAACCTACATTCAGTACTTC.

V and J are TRBV5-1 and TRBJ2-3; D uncertain. There are 14 residues in the CDR3. V lost 1 base, J lost 0 bases, and 6 bases lay in between. Germline CDR1 SGHRS, CDR2 YFSETQ. In DNA, the CDR3 is TGCGCCAGCAGCTTGTTGTCTAGCACAGATACGCAGTATTTT. It codes for CASSLLSSTDTQYF.

This clone was recorded a few times. V and J are TRBV7-3 and TRBJ1-1; D may be TRBD1 (5 bases). This CDR3 is built from 14 residues. Per germline, CDR1 SGHTA and CDR2 FQGTGA. V gave up 6 bases and J gave up 1 base, with 12 bases separating them. As DNA, the CDR3 is TGTGCCAGCAGTGAGGGGAGTTGGAACACTGAAGCTTTCTTT. This translates into CASSEGSWNTEAFF.

The chain has TRBV6-4 and TRBJ2-1; tentative D call: TRBD2 (6 bases). Germline loops: CDR1 MRHNA, CDR2 SNTAGT. The CDR3 is made up of 18 amino acids. V lost 2 bases, J lost 4 bases, and 21 bases lay in between. This chain's CDR3 is CASSDRPSSGTGYNEQFF. The CDR3 DNA reads TGTGCCAGCAGTGACAGGCCCTCTTCCGGGACTGGTTACAATGAGCAGTTCTTC.

V and J are TRBV18 and TRBJ2-7; D is perhaps TRBD1 or TRBD2 (5 bases each). The CDR3 is made up of 15 amino acids. V lost 3 bases and J lost 2, with 14 bases in between. The germline V gene has CDR1 KGHSH and CDR2 LQKENI. The CDR3 nucleotides are TGTGCCAGCTCACCGGGGCAGGACTTGACCTACGAGCAGTACTTC. It codes for CASSPGQDLTYEQYF.

The chain is built from TRBV5-1 and TRBJ1-4, with 9 bases identical to TRBD1. Per germline, CDR1 SGHRS and CDR2 YFSETQ. With V trimmed by 4 bases and J by 7 bases, 8 bases remained unmatched. The CDR3 is made up of 15 amino acids. In nucleotides, the CDR3 is TGCGCCAGCAGCCCGGAACAGGGGGCCGGTGAAAAACTGTTTTTT. Residues: CASSPEQGAGEKLFF.

This clone is a singleton in its sample. V usage is TRBV7-3 and J usage is TRBJ2-7; 7 bases fit TRBD1. Germline V gene lookup returns CDR1 SGHTA and CDR2 FQGTGA. The CDR3 is 17 amino acids. The V segment lost 2 bases and the J segment 0 bases; nucleotides outside the gene matches: 10. As DNA, the CDR3 is TGTGCCAGCAGCTTATGCGTCCTGGACAGGAGCTCCTACGAGCAGTACGTC. It yields the protein CASSLCVLDRSSYEQYV.

The CDR3 spells CASSLGRDLTEAFF. Written as DNA, the CDR3 is TGTGCCAGCAGTTTGGGACGGGACTTGACTGAAGCTTTCTTT. J is TRBJ1-1 and V is TRBV28, with D tentatively TRBD1 (5 bases). V was shortened by 3 bases and J by 5 bases, with 13 bases between the two germline ends. Germline V lookup: CDR1 MDHEN, CDR2 SYDVKM. The CDR3 spans 14 residues.